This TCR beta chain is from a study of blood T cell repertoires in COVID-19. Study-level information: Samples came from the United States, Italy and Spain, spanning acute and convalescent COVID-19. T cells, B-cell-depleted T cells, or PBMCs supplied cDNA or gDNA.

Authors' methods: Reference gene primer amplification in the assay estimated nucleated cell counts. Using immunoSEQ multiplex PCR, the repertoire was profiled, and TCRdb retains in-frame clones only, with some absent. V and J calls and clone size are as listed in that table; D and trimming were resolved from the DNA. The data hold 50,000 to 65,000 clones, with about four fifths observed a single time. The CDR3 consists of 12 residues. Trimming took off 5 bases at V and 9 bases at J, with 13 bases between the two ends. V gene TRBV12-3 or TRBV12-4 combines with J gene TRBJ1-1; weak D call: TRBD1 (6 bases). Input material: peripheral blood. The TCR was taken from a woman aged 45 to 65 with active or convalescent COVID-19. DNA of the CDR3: TGTGCCAGCAGTGCGAGGGGGGGGAAAGCTTTCTTT. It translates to CASSARGGKAFF.